The 17 T cell receptor beta chains listed next were all sequenced from one sample in a study of OX40 agonist ivuxolimab in advanced cancers. This table comes from immunoSEQ multiplex PCR, and its TCRdb copy is limited to in-frame clones, with some not included. Of around 46,000 clones listed, 80% to 90% are singletons. Sequencing was performed on CD4+ or CD8+ T cells sorted from blood, taken in a trial of the OX40 agonist ivuxolimab. All receptors come from an adult with an advanced solid tumor such as melanoma, head and neck, liver or kidney cancer.

The chain has TRBV5-1 and TRBJ2-6, with 12 bases fitting TRBD2. The germline CDR1 and CDR2 sequences are SGHRS and YFSETQ. The CDR3 sequence is 17 residues long. J lost 2 bases, V lost 3 bases, and 3 bases had no gene match. The CDR3 is CASSSASGRAGANVLTF. Here the CDR3 DNA reads TGCGCCAGCAGCTCGGCTAGCGGGAGGGCTGGGGCCAACGTCCTGACTTTC.

The chain combines TRBV29-1 with TRBJ2-5; TRBD1 might be the D (6 bases). With 5 bases removed from V and 5 bases from J, the gap between germline ends came to 21 bases. Germline V gene lookup returns CDR1 SQVTM and CDR2 ANQGSEA. The CDR3 is made up of 15 amino acids. This chain's CDR3 is CSVSPHDRPGETQYF. CDR3 nucleotides: TGCAGCGTTTCCCCTCATGACAGGCCCGGGGAGACCCAGTACTTC.

This chain uses TRBV7-8 with TRBJ1-1; D call uncertain. Deletions cut 2 bases from V and 8 bases from J, with 12 bases between. The CDR3 consists of 13 residues. CDR1 and CDR2 (germline): SGHVS, FQNEAQ. The CDR3 is CASSLTTQREAFF. The CDR3 nucleotides read TGTGCCAGCAGCTTAACAACCCAAAGGGAAGCTTTCTTT.

This clone was counted between two and nine times. The chain links TRBV9 to TRBJ2-5, with D perhaps TRBD1 (6 bases). Germline CDR1 SGDLS, CDR2 YYNGEE. The CDR3 sequence is 19 residues long. V lost 0 bases to trimming and J lost 2 bases, with 23 bases between them. The CDR3 coding sequence is TGTGCCAGCAGCGTAGGATTTTATGGGACAACAAGCCTACAAGAGACCCAGTACTTC. It yields the protein CASSVGFYGTTSLQETQYF.

The rearrangement links TRBV19 to TRBJ2-7; either TRBD1 or TRBD2 may fit D (5 bases each). CDR1 LNHDA and CDR2 SQIVND come from the germline V gene (reference sequence). This CDR3 spans 14 amino acids. The germline V and J ends were trimmed by 5 bases and 4 bases, with 15 bases remaining between them. The DNA for the CDR3 is TGTGCCAGTAGTCCACTAGGGGCTTGGTACGAGCAGTACTTC. Amino acids: CASSPLGAWYEQYF. The full variable domain, with the rest looked up from reference TRBV19 and TRBJ2-7, is DGGITQSPKYLFRKEGQNVTLSCEQNLNHDAMYWYRQDPGQGLRLIYYSQIVNDFQKGDIAEGYSVSREKKESFPLTVTSAQKNPTAFYLCASSPLGAWYEQYFGPGTRLTVT.

The chain joins TRBV7-9 to TRBJ2-7; D call uncertain. Trimming took off 5 bases at V and 1 base at J, with 3 bases between the two ends. Germline V gene sequence: CDR1 SEHNR, CDR2 FQNEAQ (reference sequence). This CDR3 contains 11 residues. CDR3 sequence reads: CASSASYEQYF. As DNA, the CDR3 is TGTGCCAGCAGCGCTTCCTACGAGCAGTACTTC. Complete variable domain (other parts from reference TRBV7-9 and TRBJ2-7): DTGVSQNPRHKITKRGQNVTFRCDPISEHNRLYWYRQTLGQGPEFLTYFQNEAQLEKSRLLSDRFSAERPKGSFSTLEIQRTEQGDSAMYLCASSASYEQYFGPGTRLTVT.

The chain has TRBV27 and TRBJ1-1, with a weak D call TRBD1 (5 bases). This CDR3 spans 13 amino acids. Trimming removed 2 bases from V and 3 bases from J, with 7 bases in between. Germline lookup yields CDR1 MNHEY and CDR2 SMNVEV (reference sequence). CDR3 amino acids: CASSLSRDTEAFF. The CDR3 DNA is TGTGCCAGCAGTTTAAGCAGGGACACTGAAGCTTTCTTT.

The CDR3 loop is CASSARTSYEQYF. The CDR3 nucleotides are TGTGCCAGCAGTGCCCGGACCTCCTACGAGCAGTACTTC. The chain is built from TRBV6-1 and TRBJ2-7; D gene uncertain. V was clipped by 4 bases and J by 0 bases, with 7 bases between them. Per the germline V gene, CDR1 is MNHNS and CDR2 is SASEGT. The CDR3 consists of 13 residues.

The chain links TRBV6-1 to TRBJ1-3; a weak D match, TRBD1 (5 bases). The V gene's germline CDR1 is MNHNS and CDR2 SASEGT. The length of the CDR3 is 16 residues. V was cut by 0 bases and J by 0 bases, with 9 bases left in between. The CDR3 nucleotides read TGTGCCAGCAGTGAAGCGGTGGGGCACTCTGGAAACACCATATATTTT. Translation gives CASSEAVGHSGNTIYF.

The chain has TRBV2 and TRBJ2-1; unclear D gene. CDR1 and CDR2 (germline): SNHLY, FYNNEI. The CDR3 length is 12 residues. Trimming removed 6 bases at V and 4 bases at J, with 7 bases between. CDR3 region: CASSRTYNEQFF. DNA of the CDR3: TGTGCCAGCAGCAGAACTTACAATGAGCAGTTCTTC.

The V and J genes are TRBV5-1 and TRBJ1-6, with D uncertain. Deletions cut 3 bases from V and 7 bases from J, with 14 bases between. Germline CDR1 is SGHRS and CDR2 is YFSETQ. The CDR3 covers 15 residues. In nucleotides, the CDR3 is TGCGCCAGCAGCTCCAGGCGGGATATGAATTCACCCCTCCACTTT. As protein: CASSSRRDMNSPLHF.

The chain recombines TRBV30 with TRBJ1-5; possibly TRBD1 for D (5 bases). Looked up from germline, CDR1 is GTSNPN and CDR2 is SVGIG (reference sequence). The V end lost 4 bases, the J end lost 5 bases, and 12 bases lay between the germline ends. The CDR3 sequence is 13 residues long. This chain's CDR3 is CAWTWGRDQPQHF. The DNA of the CDR3 is TGTGCCTGGACTTGGGGGAGAGATCAGCCCCAGCATTTT.

The chain employs TRBV4-1 and TRBJ1-1; no definite D call. CDR1 and CDR2 (germline): MGHRA, YSYEKL. V was cut by 4 bases and J by 1 base, with 13 bases left in between. CDR3 length: 15 residues. CDR3 protein: CASSPAPGRNTEAFF. The DNA for the CDR3 is TGCGCCAGCAGCCCTGCCCCGGGCAGGAACACTGAAGCTTTCTTT.

This sequence joins TRBV18 and TRBJ1-1; no clear D gene. Germline loops: CDR1 KGHSH, CDR2 LQKENI. V gave up 3 bases and J gave up 0 bases, with 8 bases separating them. This CDR3 contains 14 residues. CDR3 coding DNA: TGTGCCAGCTCACCGGGCAGGATGAACACTGAAGCTTTCTTT. Its protein product is CASSPGRMNTEAFF.

This sequence joins TRBV6-5 and TRBJ2-5, with no clear D. The CDR3 is made up of 13 amino acids. Trimming stripped 0 bases from V and 6 bases from J, with 8 bases between. Germline CDR1 MNHEY, CDR2 SVGAGI. The CDR3 DNA sequence: TGTGCCAGCAGTTACTCAGGTCTTAAGACCCAGTACTTC. Residues: CASSYSGLKTQYF.

This CDR3 is CASSRGSYSNQPQHF. DNA for the CDR3: TGTGCCAGCAGCCGGGGGTCATATAGCAATCAGCCCCAGCATTTT. The chain combines TRBV6-1 with TRBJ1-5, with TRBD1 as a possible D gene (5 bases). The V and J ends lost 6 bases and 0 bases respectively, with 12 bases between them. The CDR3 sequence is 15 residues long. Germline lookup yields CDR1 MNHNS and CDR2 SASEGT.

V is TRBV10-3 and J is TRBJ1-1, with a tentative D call TRBD1 (6 bases). Per the germline V gene, CDR1 is ENHRY and CDR2 is SYGVKD. V gave up 0 bases and J gave up 4 bases, with 12 bases separating them. The CDR3 runs to 15 residues. CDR3 coding DNA: TGTGCCATCAGTGAGTCGAGGGGGGCAGGCACTGAAGCTTTCTTT. It yields the protein CAISESRGAGTEAFF.